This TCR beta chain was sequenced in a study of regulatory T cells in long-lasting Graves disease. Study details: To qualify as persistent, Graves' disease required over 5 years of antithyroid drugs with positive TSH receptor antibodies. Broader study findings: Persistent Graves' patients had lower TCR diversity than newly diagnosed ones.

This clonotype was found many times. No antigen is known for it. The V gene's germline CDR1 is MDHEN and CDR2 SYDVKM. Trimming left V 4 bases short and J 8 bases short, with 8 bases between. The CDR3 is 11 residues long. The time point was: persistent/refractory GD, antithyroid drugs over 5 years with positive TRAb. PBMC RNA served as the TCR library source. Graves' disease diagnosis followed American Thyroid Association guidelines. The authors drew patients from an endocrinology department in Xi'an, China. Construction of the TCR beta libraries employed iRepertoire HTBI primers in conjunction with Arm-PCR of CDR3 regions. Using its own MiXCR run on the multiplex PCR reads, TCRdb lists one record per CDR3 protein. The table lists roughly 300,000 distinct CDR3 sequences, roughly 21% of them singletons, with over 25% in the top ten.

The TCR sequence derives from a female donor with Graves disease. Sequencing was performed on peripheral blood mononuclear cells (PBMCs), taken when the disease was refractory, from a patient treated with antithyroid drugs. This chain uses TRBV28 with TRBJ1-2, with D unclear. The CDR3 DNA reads TGTGCCAGCAGTTCGCGGACCGGCTACACCTTC. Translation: CASSSRTGYTF.